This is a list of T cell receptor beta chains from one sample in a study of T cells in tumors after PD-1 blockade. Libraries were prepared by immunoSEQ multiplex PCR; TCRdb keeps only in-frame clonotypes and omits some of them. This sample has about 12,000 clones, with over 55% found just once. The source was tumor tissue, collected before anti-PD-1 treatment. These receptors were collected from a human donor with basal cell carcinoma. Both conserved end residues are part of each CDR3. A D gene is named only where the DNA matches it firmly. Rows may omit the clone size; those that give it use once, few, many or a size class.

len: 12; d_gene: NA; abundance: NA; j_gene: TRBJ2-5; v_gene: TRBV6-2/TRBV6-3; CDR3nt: TGTGCCAGCAGCCTCCCGGGCTTTCCGGAGTACTTC; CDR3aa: CASSLPGFPEYF
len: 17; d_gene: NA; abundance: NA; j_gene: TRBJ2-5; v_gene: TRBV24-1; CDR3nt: TGTGCCACCAGTGACCCCGGGGAGACAAGCGGACGGGAGACCCAGTACTTC; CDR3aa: CATSDPGETSGRETQYF
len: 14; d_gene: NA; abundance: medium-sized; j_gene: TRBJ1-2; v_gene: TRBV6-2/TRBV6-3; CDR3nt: TGTGCCAGCAGCCCAACCACAGGGCTCGGTGGCTACACCTTC; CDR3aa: CASSPTTGLGGYTF
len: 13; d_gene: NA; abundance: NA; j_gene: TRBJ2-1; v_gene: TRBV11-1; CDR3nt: TGTGCCAGCAGCCCCCATCCGGGAAATGAGCAGTTCTTC; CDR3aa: CASSPHPGNEQFF
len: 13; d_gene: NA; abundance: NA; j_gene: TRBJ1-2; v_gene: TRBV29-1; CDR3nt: TGCAGCGTTGAAGCCGGTCTTCGGTCTGGCTACACCTTC; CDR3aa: CSVEAGLRSGYTF
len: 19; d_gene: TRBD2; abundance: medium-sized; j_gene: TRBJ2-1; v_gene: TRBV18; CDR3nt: TGTGCCAGCTCACCACCGGATCTAGCGGGAGGGAGCTCCTACAATGAGCAGTTCTTC; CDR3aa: CASSPPDLAGGSSYNEQFF
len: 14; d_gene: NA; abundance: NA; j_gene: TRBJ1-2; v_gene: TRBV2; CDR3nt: TGCGCCAGCAGTGAAGCTTCAGGGCCGTATGGCTACACCTTC; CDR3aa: CASSEASGPYGYTF
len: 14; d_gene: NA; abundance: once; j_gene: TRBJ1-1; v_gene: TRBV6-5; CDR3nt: TGTGCCAGCACCCTTACGGGGGCCGGGACTGAAGCTTTCTTT; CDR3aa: CASTLTGAGTEAFF
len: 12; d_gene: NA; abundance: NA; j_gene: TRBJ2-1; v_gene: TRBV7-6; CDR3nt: TGTGCCAGCAGCCCCAGCGTATATGAGCAGTTCTTC; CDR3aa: CASSPSVYEQFF
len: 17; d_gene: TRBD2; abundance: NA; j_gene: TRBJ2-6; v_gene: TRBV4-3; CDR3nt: TGCGCCAGCAGCCAAAGCGGGGGGGGCTCTGGGGCCAACGTCCTGACTTTC; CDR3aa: CASSQSGGGSGANVLTF
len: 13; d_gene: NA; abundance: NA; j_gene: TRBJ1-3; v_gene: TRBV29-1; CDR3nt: TGCAGCGTTGGAGGGGGAGGTGGAAACACCATATATTTT; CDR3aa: CSVGGGGGNTIYF
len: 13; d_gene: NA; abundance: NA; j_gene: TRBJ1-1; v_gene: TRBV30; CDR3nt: TGTGCCTGGAGTGCGAGGGCGAACACTGAAGCTTTCTTT; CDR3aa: CAWSARANTEAFF
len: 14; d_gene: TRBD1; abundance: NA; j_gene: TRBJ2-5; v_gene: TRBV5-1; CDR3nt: TGCGCCAGCAGCATGACAGGGGGGCCAGAGACCCAGTACTTC; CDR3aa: CASSMTGGPETQYF
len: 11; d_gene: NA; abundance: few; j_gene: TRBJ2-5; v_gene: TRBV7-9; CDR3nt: TGTGCCAGCAGCTCAAAAGAGACCCAGTACTTC; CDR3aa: CASSSKETQYF
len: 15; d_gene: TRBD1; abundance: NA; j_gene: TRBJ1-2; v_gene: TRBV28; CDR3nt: TGTGCCAGCAGTGTAAACAGGGGGCGTCCCCGTGGCTACACCTTC; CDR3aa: CASSVNRGRPRGYTF
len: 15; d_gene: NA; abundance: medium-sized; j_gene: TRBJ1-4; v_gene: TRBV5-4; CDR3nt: TGTGCCAGCAGCTTGGGGGGGACGACTAATGAAAAACTGTTTTTT; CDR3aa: CASSLGGTTNEKLFF
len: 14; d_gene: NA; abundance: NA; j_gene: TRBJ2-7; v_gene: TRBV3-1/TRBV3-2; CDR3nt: TGTGCCAGCAGCCAACCGGGCAAGATCTACGAGCAGTACTTC; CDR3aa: CASSQPGKIYEQYF
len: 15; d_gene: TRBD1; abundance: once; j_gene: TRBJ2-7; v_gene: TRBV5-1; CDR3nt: TGCGCCAGCAGCTTGGACGGGACAGGGAAGTACGAGCAGTACTTC; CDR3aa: CASSLDGTGKYEQYF
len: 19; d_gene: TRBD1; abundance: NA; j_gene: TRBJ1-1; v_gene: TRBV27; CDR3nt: TGTGCCAGCAGACCCCTCAAACCGGGACAGTGGGGTAAGAGCACTGAAGCTTTCTTT; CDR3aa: CASRPLKPGQWGKSTEAFF
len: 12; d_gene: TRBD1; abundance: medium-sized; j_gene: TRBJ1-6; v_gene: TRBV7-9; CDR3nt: TGTGCCGGGGGACAGAGAAATTCACCCCTCCACTTT; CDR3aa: CAGGQRNSPLHF
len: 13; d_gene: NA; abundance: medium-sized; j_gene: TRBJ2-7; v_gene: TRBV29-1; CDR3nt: TGCAGCGGGACGGACACGACCTCCTACGAGCAGTACTTC; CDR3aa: CSGTDTTSYEQYF
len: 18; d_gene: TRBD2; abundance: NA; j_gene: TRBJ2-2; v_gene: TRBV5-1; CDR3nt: TGCGCCAGCAGCCGGATACTAGCGGGGGGGATGAACACCGGGGAGCTGTTTTTT; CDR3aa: CASSRILAGGMNTGELFF
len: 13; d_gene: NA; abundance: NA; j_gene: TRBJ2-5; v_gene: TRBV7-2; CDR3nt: TGTGCCAGCACCCTATCTCTGGAAGAGACCCAGTACTTC; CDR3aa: CASTLSLEETQYF
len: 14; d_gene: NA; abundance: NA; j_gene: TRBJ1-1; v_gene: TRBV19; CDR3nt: TGTGCCAGTAAGCAGGGTACGATGAACACTGAAGCTTTCTTT; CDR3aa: CASKQGTMNTEAFF
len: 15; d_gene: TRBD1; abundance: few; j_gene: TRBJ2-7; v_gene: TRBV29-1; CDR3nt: TGCAGCGCCCTAATCAGGGACAGGGGTATCTACGAGCAGTACTTC; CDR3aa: CSALIRDRGIYEQYF
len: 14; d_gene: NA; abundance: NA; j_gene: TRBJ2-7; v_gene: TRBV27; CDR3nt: TGTGCCAGCACTACCCAGCGGGCAGGATACGAGCAGTACTTC; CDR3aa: CASTTQRAGYEQYF